Listed below are T cell receptor beta chains from one sample, sequenced in a study of T-cell memory formation after mild COVID-19. TCRdb reprocessed the 5' RACE reads with MiXCR, giving one entry per CDR3 protein. Among roughly 450,000 distinct CDR3 sequences listed, roughly 17% were seen once. Source material: PBMCs or a T cell subset sorted from them (not recorded which). The receptors here all came from a man aged 18 to 30 who had mild COVID-19 (a few samples of this study predate the infection). Cell type and time point are not known. CDR3s include the opening cysteine and the closing phenylalanine or tryptophan. D genes are given only for firm matches. A row's size may be missing; if present it is once, few, many or a size class.

D gene	clone size	V gene	J gene	CDR3 protein	CDR3 DNA
-	many	TRBV3-1	TRBJ1-1	CASSLQDAGEAFF	TGTGCCAGCAGCCTTCAGGACGCGGGTGAAGCTTTCTTT
TRBD1	-	TRBV7-2	TRBJ1-1	CASSPTGSRAFF	TGTGCCAGCAGCCCGACAGGGTCCCGAGCTTTCTTT
-	few	TRBV7-9	TRBJ2-5	CASSPPWPETQYF	TGTGCCAGCAGCCCTCCCTGGCCCGAGACCCAGTACTTC
TRBD2	-	TRBV5-1	TRBJ2-3	CASSLASTSGGTDTQYF	TGCGCCAGCAGCTTGGCGTCGACTAGCGGGGGCACAGATACGCAGTATTTT
-	few	TRBV4-1	TRBJ1-2	CASSQDSVGWWGYTF	TGCGCCAGCAGCCAAGATAGTGTGGGTTGGTGGGGCTACACCTTC
-	-	TRBV7-6	TRBJ2-3	CASSSNVQGGTDTQYF	TGTGCCAGCAGCTCCAATGTACAGGGTGGTACAGATACGCAGTATTTT
-	-	TRBV9	TRBJ1-2	CASSPNPGGQNYGYTF	TGTGCCAGCAGCCCTAACCCCGGGGGGCAGAACTATGGCTACACCTTC
-	few	TRBV11-2	TRBJ2-1	CASSPPTGINEQFF	TGTGCCAGCAGCCCCCCGACGGGCATCAATGAGCAGTTCTTC
TRBD1	-	TRBV4-1	TRBJ1-1	CASSHTGQGGTEAFF	TGCGCCAGCAGCCACACCGGACAGGGGGGGACTGAAGCTTTCTTT
-	few	TRBV12-3/TRBV12-4	TRBJ1-1	CASSLMTGMNTEAFF	TGTGCCAGCAGTTTAATGACAGGAATGAACACTGAAGCTTTCTTT
-	-	TRBV5-1	TRBJ2-1	CASSLEWAYNEQFF	TGCGCCAGCAGCTTGGAATGGGCTTACAATGAGCAGTTCTTC
-	-	TRBV12-3/TRBV12-4	TRBJ2-2	CASSLDYNTGELFF	TGTGCCAGCAGTTTAGACTATAACACCGGGGAGCTGTTTTTT
TRBD1	-	TRBV7-8	TRBJ1-1	CASSWDRGQMWAFF	TGTGCCAGCAGCTGGGACAGGGGCCAGATGTGGGCTTTCTTT
-	-	TRBV25-1	TRBJ2-3	CASRRTHLDTQYF	TGTGCCAGCCGACGGACCCACCTAGATACGCAGTATTTT